This T cell receptor beta chain was retrieved from a study of metastatic and nonmetastatic thyroid tumors. Turning to the study itself: Patients with malignant and benign thyroid disease provided blood and tumor or nodule tissue, whose repertoires were compared.

This clone was recorded many times. TCRdb re-called the PCR reads via MiXCR. The table includes tens of thousands of clones, 10% to 15% detected once. None of the patients had undergone any treatment ahead of thyroid surgery. The sequenced material came from blood. The TCR sequence derives from a female donor with papillary thyroid cancer or a benign thyroid nodule (not recorded which). Some clones in this sample may be carry-over from other donors' samples.

In nucleotides, the CDR3 is TGCGCCAGCCAATGGAGGGGGCGCGGAGACACTGAAGCTTTCTTT. It yields the protein CASQWRGRGDTEAFF. V gene TRBV5-1 combines with J gene TRBJ1-1; TRBD1 matches 7 bases. The CDR3 consists of 15 residues. Germline loops: CDR1 SGHRS, CDR2 YFSETQ. After removal of 7 bases from V and 3 bases from J, the junction contained 12 bases not matched to a gene. The complete variable domain, with remaining parts taken from reference TRBV5-1 and TRBJ1-1, reads KAGVTQTPRYLIKTRGQQVTLSCSPISGHRSVSWYQQTPGQGLQFLFEYFSETQRNKGNFPGRFSGRQFSNSRSEMNVSTLELGDSALYLCASQWRGRGDTEAFFGQGTRLTVV.